These T cell receptor beta chains were read from a single sample in a study of blood T cell repertoires in COVID-19. Generated by immunoSEQ multiplex PCR, the TCRdb table keeps only in-frame clones and is missing some. This table holds around 380,000 clones, roughly 77% found once. Sequenced sample: peripheral blood. The receptors were gathered from a human donor with acute or convalescent COVID-19. The donor label of this sample is uncertain. The CDR3 runs from the conserved cysteine through the conserved F or W. Each record gives: J gene, V gene, D gene, clone size, CDR3 protein, CDR3 DNA. D genes are given only for firm matches. Where a row states a size, it is once, few, many or the class of an expanded clone; other rows omit it.

>TRBJ1-5|TRBV7-8|NA|once
CASSSEHYSNQPQHF
TGTGCCAGCAGTTCAGAACACTACAGCAATCAGCCCCAGCATTTT
>TRBJ2-1|TRBV11-2|TRBD1|NA
CASSLARDRGEQFF
TGTGCCAGCAGCTTGGCCCGGGACAGGGGCGAGCAGTTCTTC
>TRBJ1-5|TRBV18|NA|NA
CASSRSEGRNQPQHF
TGTGCCAGCTCACGTTCGGAGGGACGGAATCAGCCCCAGCATTTT
>TRBJ2-1|TRBV5-6|TRBD1|NA
CASSLQDRGLPYNEQFF
TGTGCCAGCAGCTTACAGGACAGGGGACTACCTTACAATGAGCAGTTCTTC
>TRBJ2-1|TRBV10-1|TRBD2|NA
CASSLTSGRAGGEQFF
TGCGCCAGCAGTTTGACTAGCGGGAGGGCAGGGGGTGAGCAGTTCTTC
>TRBJ1-3|TRBV18|NA|NA
CASSLSQGGNTIYF
TGTGCCAGCTCTCTTTCACAGGGTGGTAACACCATATATTTT
>TRBJ1-2|TRBV29-1|NA|NA
CSVSTAYGYTF
TGCAGCGTTTCGACAGCCTATGGCTACACCTTC
>TRBJ2-1|TRBV3-1/TRBV3-2|TRBD2|few
CASSQGVSGGENEQFF
TGTGCCAGCAGCCAAGGAGTTAGCGGGGGGGAGAATGAGCAGTTCTTC
>TRBJ2-2|TRBV3-1/TRBV3-2|NA|NA
CASSMLAIPGELFF
TGTGCCAGCAGCATGCTAGCGATACCCGGGGAGCTGTTTTTT
>TRBJ1-1|TRBV5-4|NA|NA
CASRPGLGNTEAFF
TGTGCCAGCAGGCCAGGGCTAGGGAACACTGAAGCTTTCTTT
>TRBJ1-1|TRBV6-2/TRBV6-3|NA|NA
CASSLGATEAFF
TGTGCCAGCAGCTTAGGAGCCACTGAAGCTTTCTTT
>TRBJ1-2|TRBV18|TRBD1|NA
CASSRGQAADYGYTF
TGTGCCAGCTCACGGGGACAGGCGGCAGACTATGGCTACACCTTC
>TRBJ2-3|TRBV5-6|NA|NA
CASSLGRVTDTQYF
TGTGCCAGCAGCTTGGGCAGGGTCACAGATACGCAGTATTTT
>TRBJ2-7|TRBV7-2|TRBD2|once
CASSKRDLAYEQYF
TGTGCCAGCAGCAAGCGGGACTTAGCCTACGAGCAGTACTTC
>TRBJ1-1|TRBV18|TRBD1|few
CASSLPGGQGIHEAFF
TGTGCCAGCTCACTACCCGGAGGACAGGGAATTCATGAAGCTTTCTTT
>TRBJ2-2|TRBV5-6|NA|NA
CASSLGAVMNTGELFF
TGTGCCAGCAGCTTAGGGGCAGTTATGAACACCGGGGAGCTGTTTTTT
>TRBJ2-1|TRBV2|TRBD2|NA
CASSRLAGGNEQFF
TGTGCCAGCAGTCGACTAGCGGGAGGAAACGAGCAGTTCTTC
>TRBJ2-7|TRBV7-8|NA|NA
CASSLEGVREQYF
TGTGCCAGCAGCTTAGAAGGGGTACGCGAGCAGTACTTC
>TRBJ1-2|TRBV6-1|NA|NA
CASSDGGIPNYGYTF
TGTGCCAGCAGTGACGGGGGGATCCCTAACTATGGCTACACCTTC
>TRBJ1-1|TRBV19|TRBD1|NA
CASSNHRGLGTEAFF
TGTGCCAGTAGTAACCACAGGGGGCTCGGCACTGAAGCTTTCTTT
>TRBJ2-7|TRBV6-5|NA|few
CATSGTSDYEQYF
TGTGCCACCTCCGGGACTTCGGACTACGAGCAGTACTTC
>TRBJ1-1|TRBV9|TRBD1|NA
CASSANRQGLTEAFF
TGTGCCAGCAGCGCCAACCGACAGGGGTTAACTGAAGCTTTCTTT
>TRBJ2-5|TRBV3-1/TRBV3-2|NA|once
CASSQVRETQYF
TGTGCCAGCAGCCAAGTTCGAGAGACCCAGTACTTC
>TRBJ2-1|TRBV5-6|TRBD1|NA
CASSGGTGSINEQFF
TGTGCCAGCAGCGGGGGGACAGGGAGCATCAATGAGCAGTTCTTC
>TRBJ1-6|TRBV20-1|NA|NA
CSASTVVSSYNSPLHF
TGCAGTGCTAGTACGGTTGTGAGCTCCTATAATTCACCCCTCCACTTT
>TRBJ2-7|TRBV12-3/TRBV12-4|NA|many
CASSLDHYEQYF
TGTGCCAGCAGTTTAGATCACTACGAGCAGTACTTC
>TRBJ2-1|TRBV29-1|TRBD2|NA
CSGTSGNNEQFF
TGCAGCGGGACTAGCGGGAACAATGAGCAGTTCTTC
>TRBJ1-2|TRBV6-1|TRBD1|NA
CASSEPGTVNYGYTF
TGTGCCAGCAGTGAACCCGGGACAGTTAACTATGGCTACACCTTC
>TRBJ2-1|TRBV19|TRBD1|NA
CASSDRASGDLYNEQFF
TGTGCCAGTAGCGACAGGGCCTCCGGGGATCTCTACAATGAGCAGTTCTTC
>TRBJ1-1|TRBV5-1|TRBD1|NA
CASSPIYRQGRTEAFF
TGCGCCAGCAGCCCGATCTATAGACAGGGAAGAACTGAAGCTTTCTTT
>TRBJ2-5|TRBV5-1|TRBD2|once
CASSPPGRGVETQYF
TGCGCCAGCAGCCCCCCCGGGAGGGGGGTAGAGACCCAGTACTTC
>TRBJ2-5|TRBV18|NA|NA
CASSPGAGRETQYF
TGTGCCAGCTCACCAGGTGCAGGGCGAGAGACCCAGTACTTC
>TRBJ2-2|TRBV6-4|NA|NA
CASSDSQFTGELFF
TGTGCCAGCAGTGACTCTCAGTTCACCGGGGAGCTGTTTTTT
>TRBJ1-2|TRBV3-1/TRBV3-2|NA|NA
CASSQFGTNYGYTF
TGTGCCAGCAGCCAATTCGGTACTAACTATGGCTACACCTTC
>TRBJ2-3|TRBV2|TRBD1|NA
CASSRDRGADTQYF
TGTGCCAGCAGCCGGGACAGGGGGGCAGATACGCAGTATTTT
>TRBJ1-5|TRBV6-1|NA|NA
CASSESARPQHF
TGTGCCAGCAGTGAATCTGCGAGGCCCCAGCATTTT
>TRBJ2-2|TRBV6-2/TRBV6-3|NA|NA
CASSYTGANTGELFF
TGTGCCAGCAGTTATACCGGGGCGAACACCGGGGAGCTGTTTTTT
>TRBJ1-2|TRBV6-5|TRBD1|NA
CASSRGRRQGADTF
TGTGCCAGCAGTCGCGGACGACGACAGGGGGCGGACACCTTC
>TRBJ1-2|TRBV28|NA|NA
CASSFFFRQGQYGYTF
TGTGCCAGCAGTTTCTTTTTTCGGCAGGGCCAATATGGCTACACCTTC
>TRBJ1-2|TRBV5-6|NA|NA
CASSLVGEGYGYTF
TGTGCCAGCAGCTTGGTTGGGGAGGGCTATGGCTACACCTTC
>TRBJ2-7|TRBV4-2|NA|NA
CASSQDISWDSLHF
TGTGCCAGCAGCCAAGATATTAGCTGGGACTCGTTGCACTTC
>TRBJ2-5|TRBV28|NA|NA
CASSPLTGVVQETQYF
TGTGCCAGCAGCCCCTTAACGGGGGTCGTACAAGAGACCCAGTACTTC
>TRBJ1-1|TRBV28|NA|NA
CASGSSLITEAFF
TGTGCCAGCGGCTCCTCTCTGATCACTGAAGCTTTCTTT
>TRBJ2-1|TRBV19|TRBD1|few
CASSILGTGGYNEQFF
TGTGCCAGTAGTATACTTGGGACAGGGGGCTACAATGAGCAGTTCTTC
>TRBJ1-3|TRBV10-1|TRBD1|NA
CASGQGSGNTIYF
TGCGCCAGTGGACAGGGATCGGGAAACACCATATATTTT
>TRBJ1-2|TRBV7-9|NA|many
CASSRRVGYGYTF
TGTGCCAGCAGCCGGAGGGTGGGATATGGCTACACCTTC
>TRBJ2-2|TRBV2|TRBD2|NA
CASRRTSGAPGELFF
TGTGCCAGCAGGCGGACTAGCGGGGCCCCCGGGGAGCTGTTTTTT
>TRBJ1-1|TRBV11-3|NA|NA
CASSYGQTEAFF
TGTGCCAGCAGCTACGGACAGACTGAAGCTTTCTTT